This T cell receptor beta chain was recorded in a study of T cell responses to AZD1222 COVID-19 vaccine (dated by TCRdb to the early 2020s). With respect to the entire study: AZD1222 recipients with second doses at about 4 weeks or about 12 weeks were pooled, because spike-specific TCR depth and breadth did not differ between schedules. TCR sequencing covered roughly 230 trial participants: 207 given two doses of AZD1222 and 26 given two doses of MenACWY control vaccine. Enrollment into the trials was organized by age into subgroups of 18-55, 56-69 and 70-plus years, and those subgroups contained around 150, 28 and 57 TCR-sequenced participants, respectively.

The CDR3 has 20 amino acids, counting the end cysteine and phenylalanine. The DNA shown is the 60-base CDR3, in frame from base 1. V was cut back by 2 bases and J by 5 bases, leaving a gap of 30 bases between them. Sequences SGHDN (CDR1) and FVKESK (CDR2) are obtained from the germline V gene. The paper's findings and limits, for the study overall: Conclusions about previously exposed vaccinees were limited because only 6 or 7 AZD1222 recipients were SARS-CoV-2 seropositive at baseline. Because no day 14 peak-response samples were available, the repertoires could be characterized only after the peak T cell response. The 56-69-year group was small, and its depth increase did not reach significance, likely because of low power. Reportedly, close to half of the unique spike-specific TCRs recognized epitopes lying outside the regions that are mutated in the B.1.351 and B.1.1.7 variants. CD4 TCRs associated with the vaccine covered the entire spike protein, and the dominant responses were in regions 160-218 and 743-854. After two AZD1222 doses, spike-specific TCR breadth and depth were significantly higher than at day 0 and than in MenACWY recipients. Participants were mostly white British, with more females than males. The authors suggested clonal diversity may have been underestimated.

This sample's time point label indicates: baseline before first vaccination. Vaccinee samples came from UK trials COV001 and COV002, including a single-blind randomized controlled phase 2/3 trial of AZD1222 (ChAdOx1 nCoV-19) in healthy adults. Trial participant PBMC samples were collected at day 0 and day 28 after the second dose for TCRbeta chain sequencing. The CDR3 regions of human TCRbeta chains were analyzed by immunosequencing. The published analysis was carried out like this. Repertoire TCRs were matched against a reference library of SARS-CoV-2-specific TCRs generated with the MIRA antigen-specificity platform. Breadth was defined as the fraction of unique TCRs that were SARS-CoV-2-associated. Depth was defined as the fraction of total T cells that were SARS-CoV-2-associated. Each spike-specific TCR was assigned to its reactive spike region and to a CD4 or CD8 class using the MIRA data. Log10-transformed breadth and depth values were compared by one-way ANOVA with Sidak's multiple comparisons tests. TCRdb re-hosts the immuneACCESS table, in-frame sequences only. Its copies lack some clones; in the studies checked, an unresolved V gene accounts for under half of them, and the cause for the rest is not known. Clone size and the V and J calls come from that table; the DNA yielded D and trimming. This sample gives about 130,000 clones in total; approximately 84% of them show up just once. About a fifth of the sample comes from the top ten.

On this clone itself: What this receptor recognizes is not known. Base qualities are not provided; no much larger clone lies one nucleotide away.

The material sequenced was peripheral blood, taken on day 0 of AZD1222 vaccination. This sequence was found in an adult in good health. The V and J genes are TRBV14 and TRBJ1-2; the D gene cannot be resolved reliably. The CDR3 amino acid sequence is: CASSQLLAAPSTLVLYGYTF. Here is the DNA: TGTGCCAGCAGCCAACTATTAGCAGCGCCTTCAACCTTAGTCTTATATGGCTACACCTTC.